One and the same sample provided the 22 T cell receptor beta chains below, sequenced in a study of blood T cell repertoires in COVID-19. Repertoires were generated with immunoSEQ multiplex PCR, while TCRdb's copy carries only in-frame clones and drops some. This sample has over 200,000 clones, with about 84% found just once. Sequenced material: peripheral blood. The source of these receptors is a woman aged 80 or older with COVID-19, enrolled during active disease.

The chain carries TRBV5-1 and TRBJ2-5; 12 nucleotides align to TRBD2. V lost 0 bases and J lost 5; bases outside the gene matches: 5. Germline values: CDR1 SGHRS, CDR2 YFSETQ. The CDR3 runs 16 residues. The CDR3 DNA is TGCGCCAGCAGCTTGGGGACTAGCGGGGAACTGGAGACCCAGTACTTC. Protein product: CASSLGTSGELETQYF.

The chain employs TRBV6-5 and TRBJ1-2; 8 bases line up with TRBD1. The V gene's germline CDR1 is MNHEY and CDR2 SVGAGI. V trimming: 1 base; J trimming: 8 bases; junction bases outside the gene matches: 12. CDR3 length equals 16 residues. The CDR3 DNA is TGTGCCAGCAGTTACTTCTCCCCCGGACAGGGCGGCGGCTACACCTTC. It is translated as CASSYFSPGQGGGYTF.

CDR3 region: CASSRGGLGNTEAFF. Here the CDR3 DNA reads TGTGCCAGCAGTCGCGGGGGGCTCGGGAACACTGAAGCTTTCTTT. The chain links TRBV27 to TRBJ1-1; tentatively, D is TRBD1 (6 bases). The CDR3 has 15 amino acids. Germline V gene lookup returns CDR1 MNHEY and CDR2 SMNVEV (reference sequence). V dropped 5 bases and J dropped 1 base, with 14 bases sitting between them.

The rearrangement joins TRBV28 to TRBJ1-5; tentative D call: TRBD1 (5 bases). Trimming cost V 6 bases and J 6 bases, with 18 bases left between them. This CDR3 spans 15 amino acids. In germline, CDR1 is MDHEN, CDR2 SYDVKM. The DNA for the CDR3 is TGTGCCAGCAGCCCCTCCGGGGGGGGTAGTCAGCCCCAGCATTTT. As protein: CASSPSGGGSQPQHF.

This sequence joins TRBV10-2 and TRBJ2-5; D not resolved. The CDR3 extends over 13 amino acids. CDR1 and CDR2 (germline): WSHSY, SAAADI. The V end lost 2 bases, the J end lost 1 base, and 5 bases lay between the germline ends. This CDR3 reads CASSEMRQETQYF. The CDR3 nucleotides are TGCGCCAGCAGTGAGATGCGCCAAGAGACCCAGTACTTC.

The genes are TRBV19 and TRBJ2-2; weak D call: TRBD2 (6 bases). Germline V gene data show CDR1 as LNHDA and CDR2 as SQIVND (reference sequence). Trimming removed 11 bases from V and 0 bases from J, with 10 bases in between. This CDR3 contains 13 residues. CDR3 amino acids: CASRTTNTGELFF. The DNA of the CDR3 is TGTGCCTCCCGGACTACGAACACCGGGGAGCTGTTTTTT.

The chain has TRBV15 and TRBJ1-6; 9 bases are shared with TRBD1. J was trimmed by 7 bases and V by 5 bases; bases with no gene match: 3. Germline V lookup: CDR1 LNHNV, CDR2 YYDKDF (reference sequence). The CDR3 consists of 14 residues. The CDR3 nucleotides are TGTGCCACCAGCGGAGGGACAGGGAATTCACCCCTCCACTTT. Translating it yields CATSGGTGNSPLHF.

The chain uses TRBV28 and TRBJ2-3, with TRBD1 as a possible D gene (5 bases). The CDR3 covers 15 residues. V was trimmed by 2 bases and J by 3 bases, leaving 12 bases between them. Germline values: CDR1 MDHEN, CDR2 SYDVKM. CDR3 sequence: CASSLGAGRTDTQYF. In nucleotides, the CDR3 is TGTGCCAGCAGTTTAGGGGCAGGGCGGACAGATACGCAGTATTTT.

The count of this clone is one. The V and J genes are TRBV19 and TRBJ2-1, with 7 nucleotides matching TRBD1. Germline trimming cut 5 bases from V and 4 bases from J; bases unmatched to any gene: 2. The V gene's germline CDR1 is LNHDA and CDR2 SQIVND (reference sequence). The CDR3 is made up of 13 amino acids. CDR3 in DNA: TGTGCCAGTAGTGGGGACAGATACAATGAGCAGTTCTTC. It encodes CASSGDRYNEQFF.

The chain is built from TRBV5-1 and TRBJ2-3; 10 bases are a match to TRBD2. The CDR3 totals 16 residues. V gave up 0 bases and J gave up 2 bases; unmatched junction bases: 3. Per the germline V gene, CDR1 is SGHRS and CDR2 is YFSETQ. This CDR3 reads CASSLVSGRDTDTQYF. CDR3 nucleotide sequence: TGCGCCAGCAGCTTGGTGAGCGGGAGGGACACAGATACGCAGTATTTT.

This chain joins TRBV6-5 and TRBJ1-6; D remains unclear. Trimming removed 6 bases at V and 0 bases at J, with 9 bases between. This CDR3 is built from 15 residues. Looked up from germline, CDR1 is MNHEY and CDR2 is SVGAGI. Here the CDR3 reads CASREPGSYNSPLHF. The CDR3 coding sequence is TGTGCCAGCAGGGAGCCGGGCTCCTATAATTCACCCCTCCACTTT.

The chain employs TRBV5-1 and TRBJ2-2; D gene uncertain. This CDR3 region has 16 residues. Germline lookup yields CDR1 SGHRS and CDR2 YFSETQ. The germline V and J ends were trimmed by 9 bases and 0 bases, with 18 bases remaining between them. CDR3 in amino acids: CATTHRPATNTGELFF. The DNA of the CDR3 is TGCGCCACCACTCATCGTCCCGCGACGAACACCGGGGAGCTGTTTTTT.

The CDR3 region has the DNA TGTGCCAGCAGTTTTCTCGGTCGAACGACCTACGAGCAGTACTTC. It specifies CASSFLGRTTYEQYF. The V gene is TRBV28, the J gene TRBJ2-7; D uncertain. The CDR3 has 15 amino acids. In germline, CDR1 is MDHEN, CDR2 SYDVKM. V shed 3 bases and J shed 2 bases, with 14 bases lying between them.

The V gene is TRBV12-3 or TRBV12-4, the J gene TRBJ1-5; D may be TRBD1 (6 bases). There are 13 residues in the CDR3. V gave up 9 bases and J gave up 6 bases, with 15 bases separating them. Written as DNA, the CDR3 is TGTGCCAGTAGGAGCAGGGGTTTTCAGCCCCAGCATTTT. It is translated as CASRSRGFQPQHF.

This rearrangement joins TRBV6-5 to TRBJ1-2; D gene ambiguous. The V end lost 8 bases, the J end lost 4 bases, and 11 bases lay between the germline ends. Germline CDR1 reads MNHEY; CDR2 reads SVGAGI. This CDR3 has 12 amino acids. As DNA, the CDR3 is TGTGCCAGCTCATCGGGGATCTATGGCTACACCTTC. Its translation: CASSSGIYGYTF.

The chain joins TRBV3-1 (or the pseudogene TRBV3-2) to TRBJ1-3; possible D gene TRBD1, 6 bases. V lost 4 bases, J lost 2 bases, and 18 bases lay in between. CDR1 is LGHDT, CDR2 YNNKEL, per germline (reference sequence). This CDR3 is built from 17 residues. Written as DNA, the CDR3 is TGTGCCAGCAGCCCCCCCGGTAGCCAGGGGACTGGAAACACCATATATTTT. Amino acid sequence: CASSPPGSQGTGNTIYF.

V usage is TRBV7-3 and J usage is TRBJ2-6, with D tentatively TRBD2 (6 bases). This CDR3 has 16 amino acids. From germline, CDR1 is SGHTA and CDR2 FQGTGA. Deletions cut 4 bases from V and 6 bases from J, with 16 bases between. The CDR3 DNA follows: TGTGCCAGCAGCTCCCTAGCGCGGGGTGTGGCCAACGTCCTGACTTTC. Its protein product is CASSSLARGVANVLTF.

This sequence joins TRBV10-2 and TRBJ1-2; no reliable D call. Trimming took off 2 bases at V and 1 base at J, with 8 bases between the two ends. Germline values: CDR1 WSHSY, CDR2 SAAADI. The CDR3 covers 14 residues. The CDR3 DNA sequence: TGCGCCAGCAGTGAGCGGCGGTATAACTATGGCTACACCTTC. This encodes CASSERRYNYGYTF.

The CDR3 DNA reads as TGTGCCAGCAGCGTAGGGGCAGAAGAGACCCAGTACTTC. Amino acids: CASSVGAEETQYF. The chain recombines TRBV9 with TRBJ2-5; D gene unclear. The CDR3 loop spans 13 amino acids. Deletions cut 0 bases from V and 3 bases from J, with 6 bases between. The germline CDR1 and CDR2 sequences are SGDLS and YYNGEE.

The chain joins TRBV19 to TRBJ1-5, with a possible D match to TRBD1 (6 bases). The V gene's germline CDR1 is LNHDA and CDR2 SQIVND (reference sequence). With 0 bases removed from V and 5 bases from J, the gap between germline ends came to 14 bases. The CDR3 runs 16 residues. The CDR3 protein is CASSIDQGHGHQPQHF. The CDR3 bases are TGTGCCAGTAGTATAGATCAGGGACACGGCCATCAGCCCCAGCATTTT. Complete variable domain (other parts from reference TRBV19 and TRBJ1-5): DGGITQSPKYLFRKEGQNVTLSCEQNLNHDAMYWYRQDPGQGLRLIYYSQIVNDFQKGDIAEGYSVSREKKESFPLTVTSAQKNPTAFYLCASSIDQGHGHQPQHFGDGTRLSIL.

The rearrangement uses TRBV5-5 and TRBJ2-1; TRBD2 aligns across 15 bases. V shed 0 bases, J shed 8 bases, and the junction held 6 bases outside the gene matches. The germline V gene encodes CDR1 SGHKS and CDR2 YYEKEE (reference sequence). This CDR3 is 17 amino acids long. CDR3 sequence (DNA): TGTGCCAGCAGCTTGGCCCGCCGGACTAGCGGGAGGGATGAGCAGTTCTTC. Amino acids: CASSLARRTSGRDEQFF. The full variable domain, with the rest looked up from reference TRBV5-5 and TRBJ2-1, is DAGVTQSPTHLIKTRGQQVTLRCSPISGHKSVSWYQQVLGQGPQFIFQYYEKEERGRGNFPDRFSARQFPNYSSELNVNALLLGDSALYLCASSLARRTSGRDEQFFGPGTRLTVL.

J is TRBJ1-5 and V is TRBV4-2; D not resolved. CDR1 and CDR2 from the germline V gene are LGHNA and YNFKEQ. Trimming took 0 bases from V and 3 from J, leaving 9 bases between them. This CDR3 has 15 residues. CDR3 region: CASSQESGINQPQHF. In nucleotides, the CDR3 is TGTGCCAGCAGCCAAGAAAGCGGGATCAATCAGCCCCAGCATTTT.